The sequence of this TCR beta chain was determined in a study of T-cell memory formation after mild COVID-19 (dated by TCRdb to about 2021). A note on the overall study: TCR sequence clusters from the two donors were found to be largely donor specific. Longitudinal TCRalpha and TCRbeta repertoire sequencing tracked T-cell clones expanding and contracting after mild COVID-19 in two donors. The cohort was made up of two young adult volunteers, one female and one male, who were previously healthy. On the study overall, not on this receptor specifically: Whether the second-wave clones peaking on day 37 were SARS-CoV-2 specific was not confirmed. Only a couple of mild cases were covered by the study, and larger cohorts that include severe cases with pre-infection samples were considered necessary. The detection of some responding clones in pre-infection memory suggests that pre-existing cross-reactive memory T cells joined the SARS-CoV-2 response. Contracting CD4+ clones turned up mainly in the CM and EM memory subsets, whereas EMRA was where CD8+ clones were enriched. Clones contracting from day 15 to 85 had balanced CD4/CD8 phenotypes, while a second wave expanding from day 15 to 37 was biased towards CD4+.

Sequenced using an Illumina NovaSeq 6000. TCRalpha and TCRbeta cDNA libraries were built by 5'RACE with constant-segment primers, adding sample barcodes and unique molecular identifiers. Trizol reagent was used to extract RNA from every sample. The libraries were amplified in two PCR steps, and the second step added a second sample barcode and Illumina TruSeq adapters. The libraries were sequenced on an Illumina NovaSeq using 2 x 150 bp paired-end reads. The study's processing was this. With migec v1.2.7, reads were demultiplexed and then collapsed into UMI-guided consensus sequences. Using mixcr v2.1.11, UMI consensuses were aligned to TRA and TRB V and J templates and then assembled into clonotypes. Clonotypes were classified as expanded or contracted when called significant by both edgeR and NoisET, with noise models trained on biological replicates. edgeR calls used a false discovery rate-adjusted p below 0.01 and a log2 fold-change threshold of 1. As an exploratory analysis of dynamics, max-normalized trajectories of the 1000 most abundant clonotypes were examined with PCA combined with hierarchical clustering. Separately sequenced CD4+ and CD8+ repertoires were used to assign a CD4 or CD8 phenotype to each responding clone. In-frame beta chains were kept once TCRdb had trimmed the public reads at Q25 with fastp and called clones with MiXCR. When rows share a CDR3 protein, they turn into one entry using the most common DNA and genes. The V and J calls reflect TCRdb's pipeline rather than the authors' work. The sample table lists hundreds of thousands of distinct CDR3 sequences, more than 15% of them with a count of one. The ten largest clones capture about 22% of the sample.

PBMCs were isolated by Ficoll-Paque density gradient centrifugation. The germline V gene provides CDR1 SGHVS and CDR2 FNYEAQ. The CDR3, from cysteine to phenylalanine, totals 16 residues. The sequence is cut down to CDR3 DNA, 48 bases in frame from base 1. The junction carries 17 bases between V and J, which are trimmed by 5 bases and 3 bases respectively. This clonotype was observed at least ten times. Its antigen target is currently unknown. The record has no base qualities; no much larger clone is one base away. Material for sequencing was PBMCs or a T cell subset sorted from them (not recorded which). The sequence is built from TRBV7-6 and TRBJ2-1; the D gene is possibly TRBD1 or TRBD2, with 7 bases matching each. The TCR originated in a man between 18 and 29 years old who had mild COVID-19 (a few samples of this study predate the infection). The sample titles of this study are shuffled in the database, so cell type and time point are left out; the donor was told from shared clones. The DNA reads TGTGCCAGCAGCCCGAGCACAGGGGACTACTACAATGAGCAGTTCTTC. Its amino acids are CASSPSTGDYYNEQFF.